A single sample is the source of the 23 T cell receptor beta chains below, sequenced in a study of Ad26.COV2.S vaccination and SARS-CoV-2 variants. Some clones are missing from TCRdb's copy, which holds only in-frame ones; the method was immunoSEQ multiplex PCR. The sample carries some 190,000 clones, roughly nine tenths recorded once. The sequenced sample was peripheral blood, obtained after recovery from COVID-19. Receptors originate from a human donor who had recovered from COVID-19.

V usage is TRBV6-4 and J usage is TRBJ2-1, with 8 bases that match TRBD2. This CDR3 comprises 15 residues. V lost 0 bases and J lost 9; bases outside the gene matches: 7. CDR1 and CDR2 (germline): MRHNA, SNTAGT. CDR3 region: CASSDSEREHGEQFF. CDR3 sequence (DNA): TGTGCCAGCAGTGACTCAGAGCGGGAGCATGGTGAGCAGTTCTTC.

The gene calls are TRBV2 and TRBJ1-5; no firm D call. CDR1 is SNHLY, CDR2 FYNNEI, per germline. The CDR3 extends over 15 amino acids. The V end lost 5 bases, the J end lost 7 bases, and 18 bases lay between the germline ends. The CDR3 loop is CASSSDSLGFQPQHF. CDR3 in DNA: TGTGCCAGCAGTTCCGACTCCCTGGGGTTCCAGCCCCAGCATTTT.

The genes are TRBV5-6 and TRBJ1-1; no definite D call. The ends were cut back, 6 bases at V and 3 bases at J, with 18 bases in the middle. CDR1 SGHDT and CDR2 YYEEEE come from the germline V gene. The CDR3 is made up of 15 amino acids. CDR3 sequence: CASIEYGRRYTEAFF. DNA of the CDR3: TGTGCCAGCATCGAATATGGTCGCCGATACACTGAAGCTTTCTTT.

The chain carries TRBV29-1 and TRBJ1-5; maybe TRBD1 (5 bases). This CDR3 is built from 12 residues. Trimming took 6 bases from V and 6 from J, leaving 12 bases between them. Germline-derived CDR1 and CDR2 are SQVTM and ANQGSEA. CDR3 sequence (DNA): TGCAGCGTCCCCAGGGTTTGTCAGCCCCAGCATTTT. Its protein is CSVPRVCQPQHF.

The chain has TRBV21-1 and TRBJ2-2. TRBV21-1 is shown as a pseudogene. The CDR3 consists of 17 residues. The CDR3 is CASSFFSPGLNTGELFF. DNA for the CDR3: TGTGCCAGCAGCTTTTTTTCGCCTGGCCTAAACACCGGGGAGCTGTTTTTT.

This clone appeared once. This CDR3 reads CASSQGPAYEQYF. CDR3 sequence (DNA): TGTGCCAGCAGCCAGGGACCGGCCTACGAGCAGTACTTC. V and J are TRBV5-5 and TRBJ2-7; TRBD1 or TRBD2 may be the D gene (5 bases each). CDR1 and CDR2 (germline): SGHKS, YYEKEE (reference sequence). Trimming removed 4 bases at V and 2 bases at J, with 10 bases between. The length of the CDR3 is 13 residues.

This chain links TRBV4-2 with TRBJ2-3, with D hard to call. The CDR3 has 14 residues. Per germline, CDR1 LGHNA and CDR2 YNFKEQ. V dropped 4 bases and J dropped 5 bases, with 13 bases sitting between them. The CDR3 nucleotides read TGTGCCAGCAGCCCTCCCCGATCATTAGATACGCAGTATTTT. Amino acid sequence: CASSPPRSLDTQYF.

The CDR3 loop is CASSLHLGAGTEAFF. The CDR3 nucleotides read TGTGCCAGCAGTCTACATCTTGGGGCAGGGACTGAAGCTTTCTTT. The chain joins TRBV28 to TRBJ1-1; D is perhaps TRBD1 (5 bases). The germline gives CDR1 MDHEN, CDR2 SYDVKM. The CDR3 is made up of 15 amino acids. Deletions cut 5 bases from V and 5 bases from J, with 18 bases between.

The J gene is TRBJ2-6, the V gene TRBV6-1; D remains unclear. Trimming left V 2 bases short and J 0 bases short, with 5 bases between. This CDR3 region has 15 residues. Germline CDR1 is MNHNS and CDR2 is SASEGT. As DNA, the CDR3 is TGTGCCAGCAGTGAACAGGCCTCTGGGGCCAACGTCCTGACTTTC. Encoded protein: CASSEQASGANVLTF.

This chain connects TRBV27 to TRBJ2-7, with D perhaps TRBD2 (5 bases). The V gene lost 2 bases and the J gene lost 0 bases, with 8 bases spanning the gap. The CDR3 contains 14 residues. CDR1 is MNHEY and CDR2 is SMNVEV in the germline V gene (reference sequence). The CDR3 loop is CASSLDRDSYEQYF. The CDR3 DNA follows: TGTGCCAGCAGTTTAGACCGGGACTCCTACGAGCAGTACTTC.

V gene TRBV2 combines with J gene TRBJ1-5; D is ambiguous. The CDR3 has 14 amino acids. From germline, CDR1 is SNHLY and CDR2 FYNNEI. With 0 bases removed from V and 0 bases from J, the gap between germline ends came to 3 bases. CDR3 sequence reads: CASSEAHSNQPQHF. The CDR3 DNA reads TGTGCCAGCAGTGAAGCTCATAGCAATCAGCCCCAGCATTTT. Full variable domain (outside the CDR3, taken from reference TRBV2 and TRBJ1-5): EPEVTQTPSHQVTQMGQEVILRCVPISNHLYFYWYRQILGQKVEFLVSFYNNEISEKSEIFDDQFSVERPDGSNFTLKIRSTKLEDSAMYFCASSEAHSNQPQHFGDGTRLSIL.

This chain's CDR3 is CAALDRYSYEQYF. The DNA of the CDR3 is TGTGCCGCCCTGGACAGGTACTCCTACGAGCAGTACTTC. The chain joins TRBV28 to TRBJ2-7; 7 nucleotides agree with TRBD1. The CDR3 is made up of 13 amino acids. J lost 0 bases, V lost 11 bases, and 7 bases had no gene match. The germline V gene encodes CDR1 MDHEN and CDR2 SYDVKM.

V usage is TRBV27 and J usage is TRBJ2-7, with D perhaps matching TRBD2 (6 bases). Germline V gene data show CDR1 as MNHEY and CDR2 as SMNVEV (reference sequence). The germline V and J ends were trimmed by 3 bases and 6 bases, with 15 bases remaining between them. This CDR3 region has 14 residues. The CDR3 DNA reads as TGTGCCAGCAGTTTTGCGGGGAGAACCGGCGAGCAGTACTTC. Protein: CASSFAGRTGEQYF.

The sample holds one count of this clone. V usage is TRBV5-8 and J usage is TRBJ2-1; 13 nucleotides match TRBD2. CDR1 SGHTS and CDR2 YDEGEE come from the germline V gene. The CDR3 is made up of 16 amino acids. Unmatched junction bases numbered 9, after V lost 5 bases and J lost 7 bases. This chain's CDR3 is CASRPGLAGVGNEQFF. Here the CDR3 DNA reads TGTGCCAGCAGGCCCGGACTAGCGGGAGTTGGGAATGAGCAGTTCTTC. Based on the CDR3 plus reference TRBV5-8 and TRBJ2-1, the full variable domain is EAGVTQSPTHLIKTRGQQATLRCSPISGHTSVYWYQQALGLGLQFLLWYDEGEERNRGNFPPRFSGRQFPNYSSELNVNALELEDSALYLCASRPGLAGVGNEQFFGPGTRLTVL.

The genes are TRBV4-1 and TRBJ2-3; D call uncertain. The CDR3 runs 13 residues. The V end was cut by 2 bases, the J end by 2 bases, with 5 bases between. The germline V gene has CDR1 MGHRA and CDR2 YSYEKL. Here the CDR3 reads CASSQWNTDTQYF. The CDR3 bases are TGCGCCAGCAGCCAATGGAACACAGATACGCAGTATTTT.

In this sample, this clone turned up once. The chain combines TRBV6-5 with TRBJ2-7, with 10 bases aligning to TRBD1. Germline-derived CDR1 and CDR2 are MNHEY and SVGAGI. The CDR3 is 14 amino acids. V trimming: 6 bases; J trimming: 3 bases; junction bases outside the gene matches: 5. As DNA, the CDR3 is TGTGCCAGCAGGGACAGGGGGTTTCTCTACGAGCAGTACTTC. Protein: CASRDRGFLYEQYF.

The rearrangement joins TRBV7-2 to TRBJ2-4; D is ambiguous. Per the germline V gene, CDR1 is SGHTA and CDR2 is FQGNSA. Trimming stripped 1 base from V and 1 base from J, with 2 bases between. The CDR3 length is 13 residues. CDR3: CASSLEAKNIQYF. CDR3 coding DNA: TGTGCCAGCAGCTTAGAGGCCAAAAACATTCAGTACTTC.

V and J are TRBV2 and TRBJ1-2; D may be TRBD1 (5 bases). Trimming shortened V by 8 bases and J by 10 bases, and 14 bases separated the two germline ends. This CDR3 region has 11 residues. Germline CDR1 is SNHLY and CDR2 is FYNNEI. DNA for the CDR3: TGTGCCAGCCGAGGGGCAGAAGTCTACACCTTC. Protein: CASRGAEVYTF.

The chain joins TRBV6-6 to TRBJ1-3; a weak D match, TRBD1 (5 bases). The CDR3 totals 13 residues. Trimming stripped 9 bases from V and 0 bases from J, with 9 bases between. Germline V gene data show CDR1 as MNHNY and CDR2 as SVGAGI (reference sequence). As DNA, the CDR3 is TGTGCCAGTAACAGGAACTCTGGAAACACCATATATTTT. Encoded protein: CASNRNSGNTIYF.

The chain uses TRBV5-6 and TRBJ2-7; 7 positions match TRBD2. Germline V gives CDR1 SGHDT, CDR2 YYEEEE. There are 15 residues in the CDR3. Trimming took 4 bases from V and 3 from J; bases not matched to a gene: 10. As DNA, the CDR3 is TGTGCCAGCAGCCCGGGAGGAACCCTACGCTACGAGCAGTACTTC. This encodes CASSPGGTLRYEQYF.

This clone was found a few times. The V gene is TRBV30, the J gene TRBJ1-6; D not resolved. The V gene lost 0 bases and the J gene lost 9 bases, with 18 bases spanning the gap. CDR1 is GTSNPN and CDR2 is SVGIG in the germline V gene (reference sequence). The CDR3 runs 16 residues. The CDR3, as DNA: TGTGCCTGGAGTGTACGGGTGGCTACCGGAGGTTCACCCCTCCACTTT. Translating gives CAWSVRVATGGSPLHF.

This sequence joins TRBV5-1 and TRBJ2-5; tentatively, D is TRBD1 (6 bases). The V and J ends lost 4 bases and 5 bases respectively, with 18 bases between them. This CDR3 is 15 amino acids long. Germline V gene data show CDR1 as SGHRS and CDR2 as YFSETQ. Here the CDR3 DNA reads TGCGCCAGCAGCGGCCTGGGGCAGGGGTATGAGACCCAGTACTTC. Its translation is CASSGLGQGYETQYF.

The chain employs TRBV3-1 (or the pseudogene TRBV3-2) and TRBJ1-6; D is ambiguous. Per the germline V gene, CDR1 is LGHDT and CDR2 is YNNKEL (reference sequence). The V end was cut by 3 bases, the J end by 6 bases, with 12 bases between. This CDR3 is 15 amino acids long. The CDR3 region has the DNA TGTGCCAGCAGCCAGGCCCTCTCGGGTAATTCACCCCTCCACTTT. It yields the protein CASSQALSGNSPLHF.